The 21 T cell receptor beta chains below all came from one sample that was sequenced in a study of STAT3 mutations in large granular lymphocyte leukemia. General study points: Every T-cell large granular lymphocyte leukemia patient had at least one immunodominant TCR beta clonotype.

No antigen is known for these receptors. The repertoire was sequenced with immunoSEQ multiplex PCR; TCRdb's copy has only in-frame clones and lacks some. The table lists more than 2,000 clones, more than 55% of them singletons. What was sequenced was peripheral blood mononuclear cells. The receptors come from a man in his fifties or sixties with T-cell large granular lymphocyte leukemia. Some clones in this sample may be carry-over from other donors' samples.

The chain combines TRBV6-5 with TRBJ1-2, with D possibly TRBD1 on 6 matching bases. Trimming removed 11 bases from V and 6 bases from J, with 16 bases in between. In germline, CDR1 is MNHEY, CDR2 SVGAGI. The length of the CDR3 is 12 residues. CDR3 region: CAARGGGDGYTF. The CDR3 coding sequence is TGTGCCGCCCGGGGTGGGGGCGATGGCTACACCTTC.

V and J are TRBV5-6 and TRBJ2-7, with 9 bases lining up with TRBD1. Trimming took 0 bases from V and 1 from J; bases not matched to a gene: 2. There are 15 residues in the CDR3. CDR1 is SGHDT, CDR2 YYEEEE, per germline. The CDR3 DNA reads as TGTGCCAGCAGCTTGGGAGGGACAGGGTCCTACGAGCAGTACTTC. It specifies CASSLGGTGSYEQYF.

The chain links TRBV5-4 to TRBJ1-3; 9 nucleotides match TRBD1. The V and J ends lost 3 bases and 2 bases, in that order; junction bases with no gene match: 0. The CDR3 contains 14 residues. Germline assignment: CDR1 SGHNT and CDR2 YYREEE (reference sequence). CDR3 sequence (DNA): TGTGCCAGCAGCTGGACAGGGGCTGGAAACACCATATATTTT. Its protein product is CASSWTGAGNTIYF.

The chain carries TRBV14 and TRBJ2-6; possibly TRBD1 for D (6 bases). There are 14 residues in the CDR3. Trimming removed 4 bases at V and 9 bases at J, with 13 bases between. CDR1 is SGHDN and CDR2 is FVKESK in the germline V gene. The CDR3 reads CASSRQARGNVLTF. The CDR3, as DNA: TGTGCCAGCAGCCGACAGGCCAGAGGCAACGTCCTGACTTTC.

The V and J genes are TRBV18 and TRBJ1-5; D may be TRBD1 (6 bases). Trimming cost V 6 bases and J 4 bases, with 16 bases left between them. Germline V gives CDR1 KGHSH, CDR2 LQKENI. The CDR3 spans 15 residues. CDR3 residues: CASSPTGSPNQPQHF. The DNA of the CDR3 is TGTGCCAGCTCTCCCACAGGGAGCCCTAATCAGCCCCAGCATTTT.

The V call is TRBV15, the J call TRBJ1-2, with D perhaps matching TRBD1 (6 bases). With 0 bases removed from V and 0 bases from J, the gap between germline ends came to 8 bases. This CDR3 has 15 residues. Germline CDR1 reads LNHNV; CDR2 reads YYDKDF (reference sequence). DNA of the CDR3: TGTGCCACCAGCAGAGACAGGGGAGCTAACTATGGCTACACCTTC. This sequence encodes CATSRDRGANYGYTF.

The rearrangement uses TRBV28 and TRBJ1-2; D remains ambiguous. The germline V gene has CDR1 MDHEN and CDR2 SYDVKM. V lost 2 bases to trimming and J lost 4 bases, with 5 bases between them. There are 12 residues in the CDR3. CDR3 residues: CASSLNLYGYTF. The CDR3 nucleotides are TGTGCCAGCAGTTTAAACCTCTATGGCTACACCTTC.

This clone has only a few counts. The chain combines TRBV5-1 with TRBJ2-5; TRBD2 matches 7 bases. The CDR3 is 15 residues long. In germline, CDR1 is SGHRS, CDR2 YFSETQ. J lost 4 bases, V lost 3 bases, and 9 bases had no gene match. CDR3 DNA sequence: TGCGCCAGCAGCTGGGGGGGGACTTCCGGAGAGACCCAGTACTTC. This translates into CASSWGGTSGETQYF. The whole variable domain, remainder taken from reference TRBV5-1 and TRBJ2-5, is KAGVTQTPRYLIKTRGQQVTLSCSPISGHRSVSWYQQTPGQGLQFLFEYFSETQRNKGNFPGRFSGRQFSNSRSEMNVSTLELGDSALYLCASSWGGTSGETQYFGPGTRLLVL.

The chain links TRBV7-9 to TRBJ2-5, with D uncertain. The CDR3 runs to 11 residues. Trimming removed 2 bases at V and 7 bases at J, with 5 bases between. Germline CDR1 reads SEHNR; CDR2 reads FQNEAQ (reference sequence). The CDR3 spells CASSLRATQYF. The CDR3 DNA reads TGTGCCAGCAGCTTACGCGCGACCCAGTACTTC.

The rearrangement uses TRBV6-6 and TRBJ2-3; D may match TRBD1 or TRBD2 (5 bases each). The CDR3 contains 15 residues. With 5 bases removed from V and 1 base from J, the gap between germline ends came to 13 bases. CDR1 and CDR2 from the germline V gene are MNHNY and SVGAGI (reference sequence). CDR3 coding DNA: TGTGCCAGCAGTCCACTAGGGGCCGGCACAGATACGCAGTATTTT. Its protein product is CASSPLGAGTDTQYF.

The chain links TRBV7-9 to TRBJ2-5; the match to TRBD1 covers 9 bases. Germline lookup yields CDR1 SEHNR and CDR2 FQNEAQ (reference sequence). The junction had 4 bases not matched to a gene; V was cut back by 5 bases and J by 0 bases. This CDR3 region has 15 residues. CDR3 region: CASSKGQGYQETQYF. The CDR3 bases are TGTGCCAGCAGCAAGGGACAGGGTTACCAAGAGACCCAGTACTTC.

CDR3 coding DNA: TGTGCCTGGAATAGGGGGGGGAGCACAGATACGCAGTATTTT. This gives the protein CAWNRGGSTDTQYF. The chain recombines TRBV30 with TRBJ2-3; maybe TRBD2 (7 bases). The CDR3 length is 14 residues. Trimming cost V 4 bases and J 0 bases, with 11 bases left between them. Germline CDR1 and CDR2: GTSNPN and SVGIG (reference sequence).

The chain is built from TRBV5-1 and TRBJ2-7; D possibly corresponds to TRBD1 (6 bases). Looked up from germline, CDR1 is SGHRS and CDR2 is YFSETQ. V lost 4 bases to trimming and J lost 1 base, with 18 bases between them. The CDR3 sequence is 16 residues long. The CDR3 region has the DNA TGCGCCAGCAGCCTGGGAGTGACAGGATTTTCCTACGAGCAGTACTTC. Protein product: CASSLGVTGFSYEQYF. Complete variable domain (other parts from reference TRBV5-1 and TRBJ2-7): KAGVTQTPRYLIKTRGQQVTLSCSPISGHRSVSWYQQTPGQGLQFLFEYFSETQRNKGNFPGRFSGRQFSNSRSEMNVSTLELGDSALYLCASSLGVTGFSYEQYFGPGTRLTVT.

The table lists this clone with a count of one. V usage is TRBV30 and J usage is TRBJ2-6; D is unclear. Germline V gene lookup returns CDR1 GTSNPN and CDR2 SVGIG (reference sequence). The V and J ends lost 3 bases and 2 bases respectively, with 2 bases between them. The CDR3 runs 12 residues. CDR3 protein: CAWRAGANVLTF. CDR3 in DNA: TGTGCCTGGAGAGCTGGGGCCAACGTCCTGACTTTC.

The chain's CDR3 is CASGPTGPYEQYF. DNA of the CDR3: TGCGCCAGCGGACCGACAGGTCCCTACGAGCAGTACTTC. The V call is TRBV5-1, the J call TRBJ2-7; maybe TRBD1 (6 bases). This CDR3 has 13 amino acids. Germline lookup yields CDR1 SGHRS and CDR2 YFSETQ. V was clipped by 7 bases and J by 2 bases, with 13 bases between them.

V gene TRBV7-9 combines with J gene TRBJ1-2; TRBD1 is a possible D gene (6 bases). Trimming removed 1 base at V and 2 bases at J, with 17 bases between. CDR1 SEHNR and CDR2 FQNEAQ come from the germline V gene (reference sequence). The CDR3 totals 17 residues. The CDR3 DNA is TGTGCCAGCAGCTTAGACCGTGCAGGGGAAGAGAACTATGGCTACACCTTC. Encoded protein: CASSLDRAGEENYGYTF.

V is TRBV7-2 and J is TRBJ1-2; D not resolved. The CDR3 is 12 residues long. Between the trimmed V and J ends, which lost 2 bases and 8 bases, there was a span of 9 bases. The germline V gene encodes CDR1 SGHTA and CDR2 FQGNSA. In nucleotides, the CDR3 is TGTGCCAGCAGCTTATCTAGGGAAGGCTACACCTTC. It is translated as CASSLSREGYTF.

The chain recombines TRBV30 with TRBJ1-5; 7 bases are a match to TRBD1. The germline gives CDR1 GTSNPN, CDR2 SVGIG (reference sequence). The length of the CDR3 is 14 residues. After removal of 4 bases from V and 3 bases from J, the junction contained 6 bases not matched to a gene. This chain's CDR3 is CAWKTGTDNQPQHF. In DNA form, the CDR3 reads TGTGCCTGGAAGACAGGGACTGACAATCAGCCCCAGCATTTT.

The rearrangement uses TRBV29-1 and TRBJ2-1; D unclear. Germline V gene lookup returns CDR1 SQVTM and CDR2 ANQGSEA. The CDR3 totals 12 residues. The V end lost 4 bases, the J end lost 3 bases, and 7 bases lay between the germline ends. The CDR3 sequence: CSVGTGYNEQFF. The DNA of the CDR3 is TGCAGCGTTGGGACGGGCTACAATGAGCAGTTCTTC.

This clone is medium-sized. The CDR3 here is CASSLLSSPLHF. The CDR3 DNA reads TGTGCCAGCAGCTTACTGAGCTCACCCCTCCACTTT. The genes are TRBV7-2 and TRBJ1-6; no reliable D call. Trimming stripped 2 bases from V and 10 bases from J, with 6 bases between. CDR3 length equals 12 residues. From germline, CDR1 is SGHTA and CDR2 FQGNSA.

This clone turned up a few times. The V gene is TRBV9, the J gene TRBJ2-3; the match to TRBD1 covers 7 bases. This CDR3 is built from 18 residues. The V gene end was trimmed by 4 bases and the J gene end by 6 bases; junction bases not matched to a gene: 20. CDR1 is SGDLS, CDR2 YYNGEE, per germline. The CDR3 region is CASSPGYAGGYGRDTQYF. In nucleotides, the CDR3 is TGTGCCAGCAGCCCAGGTTACGCAGGGGGATATGGCAGGGATACGCAGTATTTT. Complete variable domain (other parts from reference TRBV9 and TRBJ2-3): DSGVTQTPKHLITATGQRVTLRCSPRSGDLSVYWYQQSLDQGLQFLIQYYNGEERAKGNILERFSAQQFPDLHSELNLSSLELGDSALYFCASSPGYAGGYGRDTQYFGPGTRLTVL.